A single sample gave rise to the 21 T cell receptor beta chains below, sequenced in a study of blood T cells in healthy people across ages. Primers used in a second PCR of roughly 7 to 11 cycles were a sample-barcoded 5' primer and a J-beta primer mix. A single record per CDR3 protein comes from TCRdb applying MiXCR to the 5' RACE reads. Seen here are fewer than 1,000,000 distinct CDR3 sequences, 40% to 50% observed once, and the top ten hold roughly 19%. The sample was blood. Receptor source: a man aged 55 to 70 in good health.

The chain carries TRBV6-1 and TRBJ1-6; no clear D gene. This CDR3 is built from 17 residues. Germline V gene sequence: CDR1 MNHNS, CDR2 SASEGT. V lost 4 bases and J lost 2, with 15 bases in between. The CDR3 DNA follows: TGTGCCAGCAGTGCACAGCCGGAAGTCACCTATAATTCACCCCTCCACTTT. Translation gives CASSAQPEVTYNSPLHF.

J is TRBJ2-4 and V is TRBV5-1; 8 nucleotides align to TRBD1. V lost 5 bases and J lost 8; bases outside the gene matches: 9. The CDR3 has 14 residues. The germline V gene encodes CDR1 SGHRS and CDR2 YFSETQ. CDR3 residues: CASSKLTGVDIQYF. CDR3 sequence (DNA): TGCGCCAGCAGTAAATTGACAGGGGTGGACATTCAGTACTTC.

A single count supports this clonotype. The CDR3: CATSPGQSSYNEQFF. As DNA, the CDR3 is TGTGCCACCAGCCCGGGACAAAGCTCCTACAATGAGCAGTTCTTC. The chain recombines TRBV24-1 with TRBJ2-1; weak D call: TRBD1 (6 bases). The CDR3 extends over 15 amino acids. The V and J ends lost 7 bases and 0 bases respectively, with 12 bases between them. Germline CDR1 reads KGHDR; CDR2 reads SFDVKD.

The rearrangement joins TRBV30 to TRBJ2-1, with no clear D. Trimming took off 4 bases at V and 2 bases at J, with 12 bases between the two ends. This CDR3 is built from 14 residues. Germline V lookup: CDR1 GTSNPN, CDR2 SVGIG (reference sequence). DNA of the CDR3: TGTGCCTGGAAGGCGCCCGGCGCCTACAATGAGCAGTTCTTC. Its translation is CAWKAPGAYNEQFF.

V is TRBV6-5 and J is TRBJ2-4; 7 bases line up with TRBD2. The closer fit of TRBJ2-5 to the DNA end suggests the J call may be wrong. The germline V gene encodes CDR1 MNHEY and CDR2 SVGAGI. This CDR3 spans 15 amino acids. The CDR3 DNA follows: TGTGCCAGCAGTTCTGAAGACGGGGGGTTAGAGACCCAGTACTTC. The encoded protein is CASSSEDGGLETQYF.

The genes are TRBV18 and TRBJ2-5; D unclear. The ends were cut back, 3 bases at V and 6 bases at J, with 14 bases in the middle. CDR1 and CDR2 (germline): KGHSH, LQKENI. The CDR3 has 14 amino acids. DNA for the CDR3: TGTGCCAGCTCACCCGAGACCTCAAGTCAGACCCAGTACTTC. It encodes CASSPETSSQTQYF. Complete variable domain (other parts from reference TRBV18 and TRBJ2-5): NAGVMQNPRHLVRRRGQEARLRCSPMKGHSHVYWYRQLPEEGLKFMVYLQKENIIDESGMPKERFSAEFPKEGPSILRIQQVVRGDSAAYFCASSPETSSQTQYFGPGTRLLVL.

This clonotype was counted between two and nine times. This sequence joins TRBV9 and TRBJ2-7, with D maybe TRBD1 (6 bases). The ends were cut back, 0 bases at V and 2 bases at J, with 12 bases in the middle. CDR1 and CDR2 (germline): SGDLS, YYNGEE. The CDR3 sequence is 15 residues long. CDR3 DNA sequence: TGTGCCAGCAGCGTAGGCGGACAGCCTACCTACGAGCAGTACTTC. Encoded protein: CASSVGGQPTYEQYF.

Comment on this clonotype: An end of the junction differs from the germline gene, which may be a read error. This chain links TRBV27 with TRBJ2-1; D remains unclear. There are 12 residues in the CDR3. Per germline, CDR1 MNHEY and CDR2 SMNVEV (reference sequence). CDR3 amino acids: CTSSSEVGEQFF. The CDR3 DNA reads as TGTACCAGCAGTTCTGAGGTCGGTGAGCAGTTCTTC.

This clonotype was picked up a small number of times. The J gene is TRBJ2-1, the V gene TRBV5-1, with 7 positions matching TRBD1. The CDR3 covers 17 residues. J lost 0 bases, V lost 3 bases, and 9 bases had no gene match. Germline values: CDR1 SGHRS, CDR2 YFSETQ. The DNA for the CDR3 is TGCGCCAGCAGCTCAAACCCCGGGACAGTCTCCTACAATGAGCAGTTCTTC. Encoded protein: CASSSNPGTVSYNEQFF.

This clonotype has more than one count but fewer than ten. The chain carries TRBV10-3 and TRBJ2-1; 9 bases map to TRBD2. Trimming removed 3 bases from V and 7 bases from J; junction bases left unmatched: 10. This CDR3 has 16 residues. Germline CDR1 ENHRY, CDR2 SYGVKD. In DNA form, the CDR3 reads TGTGCCATCAGTGACCCCCATGGGGCGGGGGGGAATGAGCAGTTCTTC. Protein product: CAISDPHGAGGNEQFF.

The chain couples TRBV11-3 to TRBJ2-5; D not certain. This CDR3 has 14 amino acids. Per the germline V gene, CDR1 is SGHNT and CDR2 is YENEEA. V dropped 5 bases and J dropped 2 bases, with 12 bases sitting between them. DNA for the CDR3: TGTGCCAGCAGCACACCGGACGGACAAGAGACCCAGTACTTC. Protein product: CASSTPDGQETQYF.

This CDR3 reads CASSQVPGTGAEKLFF. CDR3 bases: TGCGCCAGCAGCCAAGTCCCCGGGACAGGGGCTGAAAAACTGTTTTTT. The chain couples TRBV4-1 to TRBJ1-4; 10 bases agree with TRBD1. This CDR3 is 16 amino acids long. Germline loops: CDR1 MGHRA, CDR2 YSYEKL. The trim removed 1 base at V and 7 bases at J, leaving 6 bases unmatched.

CDR3 sequence: CSARGGGTNYGYTF. Here the CDR3 DNA reads TGCAGTGCTAGAGGGGGCGGAACTAACTATGGCTACACCTTC. The J gene is TRBJ1-2, the V gene TRBV20-1; D perhaps matches TRBD1 (5 bases). The CDR3 totals 14 residues. Trimming left V 1 base short and J 0 bases short, with 9 bases between. CDR1 is DFQATT and CDR2 is SNEGSKA in the germline V gene (reference sequence).

V and J are TRBV7-3 and TRBJ2-3; weak D call: TRBD2 (7 bases). The CDR3 contains 17 residues. V lost 2 bases and J 2 bases, leaving 17 bases between the germline ends. In germline, CDR1 is SGHTA, CDR2 FQGTGA. The CDR3: CASSLHRRGGITDTQYF. CDR3 DNA: TGTGCCAGCAGCTTACATCGTAGGGGGGGTATCACAGATACGCAGTATTTT.

V gene TRBV30 combines with J gene TRBJ2-7, with TRBD2 as a possible D gene (6 bases). V was cut by 3 bases and J by 3 bases, with 15 bases left in between. Germline loops: CDR1 GTSNPN, CDR2 SVGIG (reference sequence). The CDR3 extends over 14 amino acids. DNA of the CDR3: TGTGCCTGGAGCGTCTCGGGCGGGGACTACGAGCAGTACTTC. Its translation is CAWSVSGGDYEQYF.

The chain uses TRBV6-6 and TRBJ2-7; 11 bases are a match to TRBD1. The CDR3 sequence is 15 residues long. Germline-derived CDR1 and CDR2 are MNHNY and SVGAGI (reference sequence). J lost 4 bases, V lost 4 bases, and 6 bases had no gene match. The CDR3 coding sequence is TGTGCCAGCAGTTCCAGGGGACAGGGGGGTTACGAGCAGTACTTC. Translated, it gives CASSSRGQGGYEQYF.

V is TRBV3-1 and J is TRBJ2-1, with D hard to call. Trimming removed 2 bases from V and 8 bases from J, with 10 bases in between. Germline V gene data show CDR1 as LGHDT and CDR2 as YNNKEL (reference sequence). The CDR3 contains 13 residues. DNA for the CDR3: TGTGCCAGCAGCCAACTTCAGGACGATGAGCAGTTCTTC. It specifies CASSQLQDDEQFF.

The gene calls are TRBV20-1 and TRBJ1-4; D is uncertain. The CDR3 spans 13 residues. Germline CDR1 DFQATT, CDR2 SNEGSKA (reference sequence). Trimming removed 3 bases at V and 4 bases at J, with 9 bases between. CDR3: CSASDGFNEKLFF. The CDR3 DNA reads as TGCAGTGCTAGTGACGGCTTTAATGAAAAACTGTTTTTT.

This clonotype came up a few times. The chain has TRBV20-1 and TRBJ1-2, with 7 bases aligning to TRBD1. From germline, CDR1 is DFQATT and CDR2 SNEGSKA (reference sequence). The CDR3 has 12 residues. With V trimmed by 4 bases and J by 8 bases, 7 bases remained unmatched. The DNA of the CDR3 is TGCAGTGCTAATCCGACAGGGAACGGCTACACCTTC. Translated: CSANPTGNGYTF.

The rearrangement links TRBV28 to TRBJ2-7; 9 positions agree with TRBD1. The V gene end was trimmed by 5 bases and the J gene end by 0 bases; junction bases not matched to a gene: 5. Germline CDR1 reads MDHEN; CDR2 reads SYDVKM. The CDR3 consists of 15 residues. Written as DNA, the CDR3 is TGTGCCAGCAGTCTCGGGACAGGGAACTCCTACGAGCAGTACTTC. Its translation is CASSLGTGNSYEQYF.

This clonotype was seen repeatedly, ten times or more. V usage is TRBV4-3 and J usage is TRBJ2-3; TRBD1 aligns across 8 bases. J gave up 3 bases and V 1 base, and 12 bases lay outside the gene matches. Germline V CDR1 and CDR2: LGHNA, YSLEER. There are 18 residues in the CDR3. The CDR3 protein is CASSQGSTGTGVTDTQYF. CDR3 in DNA: TGCGCCAGCAGCCAAGGGAGCACGGGGACAGGAGTTACAGATACGCAGTATTTT.